This T cell receptor (beta chain) was sequenced during a study of control samples from healthy donors and cancer patients. The repertoire was sequenced with immunoSEQ multiplex PCR; TCRdb's copy has only in-frame clones and lacks some. The sample contains about 77,000 clones, around 94% of which appear only once. With 5 bases clipped from V and 7 bases from J, the junction kept 4 bases outside the gene matches. This CDR3 has 14 amino acids. From germline, CDR1 is SGHVS and CDR2 FQNEAQ. The chain is built from TRBV7-8 and TRBJ2-1; 11 nucleotides align to TRBD1. The clonotype was recovered from a woman aged 55-70 years in good health. Input material: blood. CDR3 sequence reads: CASSLGQGENEQFF. In nucleotides, the CDR3 is TGTGCCAGCAGCCTGGGACAGGGGGAGAATGAGCAGTTCTTC.